These 21 T cell receptor beta chains share one sample of origin, sequenced in a study of shared clonotypes between healthy human individuals. Naive-designated CD8 cells lacked CD45RO, were positively enriched for CCR7, and omitted terminally differentiated effector memory CD45RA+ cells. Method: immunoSEQ multiplex PCR; TCRdb's copy keeps in-frame clones and lacks some. Among about 2.1 million clones listed, around 93% were seen once. The sample taken for sequencing was naive CD8+ T cells from PBMCs. Every receptor here comes from a man younger than 35 in good health. Some clones in this sample may be carry-over from other donors' samples.

The rearrangement uses TRBV7-9 and TRBJ2-7, with 8 bases fitting TRBD1. This CDR3 has 15 amino acids. The V gene end was trimmed by 5 bases and the J gene end by 1 base; junction bases not matched to a gene: 7. CDR1 and CDR2 from the germline V gene are SEHNR and FQNEAQ (reference sequence). CDR3 sequence: CASSATRDRSYEQYF. The CDR3 region has the DNA TGTGCCAGCAGCGCAACCCGGGACAGGTCCTACGAGCAGTACTTC.

The V call is TRBV14, the J call TRBJ2-3; D is undetermined. Deletions cut 1 base from V and 5 bases from J, with 4 bases between. Germline V gene sequence: CDR1 SGHDN, CDR2 FVKESK. The CDR3 runs to 12 residues. The CDR3 DNA is TGTGCCAGCAGCCAAGCGGTAGATACGCAGTATTTT. As protein: CASSQAVDTQYF.

The chain is built from TRBV13 and TRBJ1-2; TRBD1 agrees at 7 bases. Per germline, CDR1 PRHDT and CDR2 FYEKMQ (reference sequence). The trim removed 4 bases at V and 1 base at J, leaving 12 bases unmatched. The CDR3 is 17 amino acids. This chain's CDR3 is CASSSRTGLLFNYGYTF. The CDR3 region has the DNA TGTGCCAGCAGCTCACGGACAGGACTTCTTTTTAACTATGGCTACACCTTC.

The V call is TRBV6-5, the J call TRBJ2-5; TRBD2 aligns across 13 bases. Germline V lookup: CDR1 MNHEY, CDR2 SVGAGI. The trim removed 3 bases at V and 4 bases at J, leaving 5 bases unmatched. CDR3 length: 16 residues. The CDR3 region is CASSYRTSGSRETQYF. CDR3 DNA sequence: TGTGCCAGCAGTTATAGGACTAGCGGGAGCCGAGAGACCCAGTACTTC.

The chain is built from TRBV30 and TRBJ1-2; 8 nucleotides match TRBD1. The V gene end was trimmed by 3 bases and the J gene end by 8 bases; junction bases not matched to a gene: 8. Germline V lookup: CDR1 GTSNPN, CDR2 SVGIG (reference sequence). The CDR3 consists of 13 residues. CDR3 sequence: CAWRQDRDRGYTF. CDR3 sequence (DNA): TGTGCCTGGAGGCAGGACAGGGATCGGGGCTACACCTTC.

CDR3 loop: CASSPGRATDTQYF. The DNA for the CDR3 is TGTGCCAGCAGCCCCGGGAGGGCCACAGATACGCAGTATTTT. V gene TRBV9 combines with J gene TRBJ2-3, with 8 bases identical to TRBD2. The CDR3 has 14 residues. CDR1 is SGDLS, CDR2 YYNGEE, per germline. The trim removed 4 bases at V and 2 bases at J, leaving 3 bases unmatched.

This rearrangement joins TRBV27 to TRBJ2-3, with D hard to call. Germline assignment: CDR1 MNHEY and CDR2 SMNVEV (reference sequence). This CDR3 contains 15 residues. Deletions cut 5 bases from V and 3 bases from J, with 15 bases between. The CDR3 region has the DNA TGTGCCAGCAGTGCCGGGCCAACAGAGACAGATACGCAGTATTTT. Translated, it gives CASSAGPTETDTQYF.

The genes are TRBV11-2 and TRBJ1-1; D not certain. Germline V lookup: CDR1 SGHAT, CDR2 FQNNGV. The CDR3 is 12 residues long. The ends were cut back, 6 bases at V and 0 bases at J, with 5 bases in the middle. CDR3 bases: TGTGCCAGCAGATATATGAACACTGAAGCTTTCTTT. The encoded protein is CASRYMNTEAFF.

The chain has TRBV6-5 and TRBJ1-2, with D possibly TRBD1 on 5 matching bases. The germline V and J ends were trimmed by 6 bases and 2 bases, with 10 bases remaining between them. The germline CDR1 and CDR2 sequences are MNHEY and SVGAGI. The CDR3 has 13 residues. CDR3 in DNA: TGTGCCAGCAGCCCGACAGAGAACTATGGCTACACCTTC. Amino acids: CASSPTENYGYTF.

The V call is TRBV7-9, the J call TRBJ2-5; the D is unclear. Looked up from germline, CDR1 is SEHNR and CDR2 is FQNEAQ (reference sequence). V was shortened by 4 bases and J by 5 bases, with 14 bases between the two germline ends. This CDR3 region has 14 residues. The CDR3 DNA reads TGTGCCAGCAGCTCGCCCGAGCTCGTGGAGACCCAGTACTTC. It specifies CASSSPELVETQYF.

This chain links TRBV7-9 with TRBJ1-2; D call uncertain. V lost 0 bases and J lost 3, with 11 bases in between. This CDR3 contains 15 residues. The germline V gene encodes CDR1 SEHNR and CDR2 FQNEAQ (reference sequence). CDR3 region: CASSLARQWDYGYTF. Here the CDR3 DNA reads TGTGCCAGCAGCTTAGCGAGGCAGTGGGACTATGGCTACACCTTC.

This chain joins TRBV6-6 and TRBJ2-7; TRBD2 matches 9 bases. The CDR3 loop spans 15 amino acids. Unmatched junction bases numbered 4, after V lost 2 bases and J lost 2 bases. Germline CDR1 MNHNY, CDR2 SVGAGI (reference sequence). CDR3 in amino acids: CASSYGREGPYEQYF. The CDR3, as DNA: TGTGCCAGCAGTTACGGGCGGGAGGGCCCCTACGAGCAGTACTTC.

The chain carries TRBV4-2 and TRBJ1-1; D not resolved. Germline V gene lookup returns CDR1 LGHNA and CDR2 YNFKEQ. V was trimmed by 4 bases and J by 7 bases, leaving 13 bases between them. The CDR3 sequence is 13 residues long. CDR3 loop: CASSRRGGDEAFF. CDR3 DNA sequence: TGTGCCAGCAGCCGCCGGGGTGGGGATGAAGCTTTCTTT.

The J gene is TRBJ1-2, the V gene TRBV6-5; TRBD1 aligns across 9 bases. Germline V CDR1 and CDR2: MNHEY, SVGAGI. The length of the CDR3 is 16 residues. J lost 6 bases, V lost 4 bases, and 12 bases had no gene match. DNA of the CDR3: TGTGCCAGCAGTTCGGGGGACAGGGCCACATTTAATGGCTACACCTTC. Translating gives CASSSGDRATFNGYTF.

The CDR3 is CASRERNSYNEQFF. In DNA, the CDR3 is TGTGCCAGCCGCGAGCGGAACTCCTACAATGAGCAGTTCTTC. This rearrangement joins TRBV27 to TRBJ2-1; TRBD2 is a possible D gene (5 bases). Germline V gene data show CDR1 as MNHEY and CDR2 as SMNVEV (reference sequence). The CDR3 is 14 amino acids. V gave up 8 bases and J gave up 0 bases, with 11 bases separating them.

Comment on this clone: The same CDR3 can be traced to other DNA sequences in this sample. The rearrangement links TRBV4-1 to TRBJ1-1; 7 nucleotides align to TRBD1. The V and J ends lost 2 bases and 0 bases, in that order; junction bases with no gene match: 3. This CDR3 spans 15 amino acids. Germline V lookup: CDR1 MGHRA, CDR2 YSYEKL. The CDR3 region has the DNA TGCGCCAGCAGCCAACGACAGGGCCTGAACACTGAAGCTTTCTTT. Its translation is CASSQRQGLNTEAFF.

The chain employs TRBV27 and TRBJ1-2, with unresolved D. The V gene lost 5 bases and the J gene lost 6 bases, with 13 bases spanning the gap. Germline V CDR1 and CDR2: MNHEY, SMNVEV (reference sequence). CDR3 length: 13 residues. The CDR3: CASSSNGMNGYTF. In DNA, the CDR3 is TGTGCCAGCAGTAGCAACGGGATGAATGGCTACACCTTC.

Remarks on this clone: This same CDR3 is encoded by further DNA sequences in the sample. The V call is TRBV6-5, the J call TRBJ2-1; 9 nucleotides align to TRBD1. CDR3 size: 14 residues. Trimming cost V 0 bases and J 8 bases; bases outside gene matches: 2. From germline, CDR1 is MNHEY and CDR2 SVGAGI. CDR3 DNA: TGTGCCAGCAGTTACTCGCGACAGGGGGATGAGCAGTTCTTC. Translated, it gives CASSYSRQGDEQFF.

This clone was recorded once. The chain joins TRBV5-4 to TRBJ2-2; 10 bases map to TRBD2. The CDR3 covers 19 residues. Germline V CDR1 and CDR2: SGHNT, YYREEE (reference sequence). V trimming: 1 base; J trimming: 3 bases; junction bases outside the gene matches: 12. CDR3 protein: CASSLRPSRLAGDTGELFF. In DNA, the CDR3 is TGTGCCAGCAGCTTGAGGCCCTCCCGGCTAGCGGGAGACACCGGGGAGCTGTTTTTT.

The DNA of the CDR3 is TGCGCCAGCAGCCGGGGCAGGCCCAGCACAGATACGCAGTATTTT. It specifies CASSRGRPSTDTQYF. The rearrangement links TRBV5-1 to TRBJ2-3, with D perhaps being TRBD1 or TRBD2 (5 bases each). Germline-derived CDR1 and CDR2 are SGHRS and YFSETQ. This CDR3 comprises 15 residues. V was pared by 4 bases and J by 0 bases, with 12 bases between.

The rearrangement uses TRBV7-2 and TRBJ2-1, with D maybe TRBD2 (6 bases). Deletions cut 2 bases from V and 2 bases from J, with 10 bases between. Germline values: CDR1 SGHTA, CDR2 FQGNSA. The CDR3 sequence is 15 residues long. The CDR3 DNA follows: TGTGCCAGCAGCTTAATGGGGGGAGCCTACAATGAGCAGTTCTTC. This encodes CASSLMGGAYNEQFF.